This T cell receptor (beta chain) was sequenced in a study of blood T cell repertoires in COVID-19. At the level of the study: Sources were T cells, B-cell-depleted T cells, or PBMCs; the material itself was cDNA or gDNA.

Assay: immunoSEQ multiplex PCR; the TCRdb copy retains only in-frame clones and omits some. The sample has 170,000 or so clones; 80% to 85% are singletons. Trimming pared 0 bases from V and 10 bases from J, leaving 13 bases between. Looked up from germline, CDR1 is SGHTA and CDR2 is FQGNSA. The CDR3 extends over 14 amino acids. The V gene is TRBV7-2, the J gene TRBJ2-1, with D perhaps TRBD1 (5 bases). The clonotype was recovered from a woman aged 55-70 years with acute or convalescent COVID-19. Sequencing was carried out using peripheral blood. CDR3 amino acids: CASSLAGAGLEQFF. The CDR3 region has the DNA TGTGCCAGCAGCTTAGCAGGGGCAGGGTTAGAGCAGTTCTTC.